These 20 T cell receptor beta chains share one sample of origin, sequenced in a study of blood T cell repertoires in COVID-19. The method was immunoSEQ multiplex PCR; TCRdb's version includes in-frame clones alone and lacks a portion of them. The sample yields around 120,000 clones, more than 75% seen once. The specimen sequenced was peripheral blood. The receptor source for this set is a woman in her 70s with acute or convalescent COVID-19.

The chain combines TRBV7-3 with TRBJ2-2, with D perhaps matching TRBD2 (7 bases). Germline-derived CDR1 and CDR2 are SGHTA and FQGTGA. Trimming pared 5 bases from V and 6 bases from J, leaving 19 bases between. The CDR3 runs to 16 residues. CDR3: CASSAVSGGHPGELFF. As DNA, the CDR3 is TGTGCCAGCAGCGCCGTTTCCGGGGGGCACCCCGGGGAGCTGTTTTTT.

This clone occurred once. The chain employs TRBV27 and TRBJ1-6; 7 nucleotides line up with TRBD1. The CDR3 is 15 amino acids. J lost 6 bases, V lost 7 bases, and 9 bases had no gene match. The V gene's germline CDR1 is MNHEY and CDR2 SMNVEV (reference sequence). CDR3: CASKTGTASNSPLHF. The DNA of the CDR3 is TGTGCCAGCAAGACCGGGACAGCATCTAATTCACCCCTCCACTTT.

The gene calls are TRBV7-9 and TRBJ2-3, with D maybe TRBD2 (5 bases). Trimming pared 3 bases from V and 10 bases from J, leaving 11 bases between. Germline V lookup: CDR1 SEHNR, CDR2 FQNEAQ (reference sequence). The CDR3 is 12 residues long. CDR3 nucleotides: TGTGCCAGCAGCTTGGACTCGAGGGCGCAGTATTTT. It specifies CASSLDSRAQYF.

This chain connects TRBV28 to TRBJ1-2; no clear D gene. The CDR3 contains 15 residues. Trimming removed 3 bases from V and 0 bases from J, with 11 bases in between. Per the germline V gene, CDR1 is MDHEN and CDR2 is SYDVKM. The CDR3 reads CASSFGSQANYGYTF. CDR3 nucleotide sequence: TGTGCCAGCAGTTTCGGGAGCCAAGCTAACTATGGCTACACCTTC.

This sequence joins TRBV5-1 and TRBJ2-3; D remains unclear. The CDR3 extends over 11 amino acids. Germline assignment: CDR1 SGHRS and CDR2 YFSETQ. V lost 7 bases, J lost 2 bases, and 5 bases lay in between. The CDR3 sequence is CASQITDTQYF. DNA of the CDR3: TGCGCCAGCCAAATCACAGATACGCAGTATTTT.

The V and J genes are TRBV7-3 and TRBJ2-3; a weak D match, TRBD2 (5 bases). Trimming took off 2 bases at V and 2 bases at J, with 11 bases between the two ends. Looked up from germline, CDR1 is SGHTA and CDR2 is FQGTGA. The CDR3 runs 15 residues. CDR3 in DNA: TGTGCCAGCAGCTTAGGACTGCCGGACACAGATACGCAGTATTTT. This codes for CASSLGLPDTDTQYF.

CDR3 bases: TGCGCCAGCAGCCAGGACAGGGGTGGGGAAAAACTGTTTTTT. Translating gives CASSQDRGGEKLFF. J is TRBJ1-4 and V is TRBV5-1, with TRBD1 matching 9 bases. Per germline, CDR1 SGHRS and CDR2 YFSETQ. This CDR3 has 14 residues. The ends lost 4 bases at V and 8 bases at J; junction bases unmatched: 6.

The V gene is TRBV27, the J gene TRBJ2-7, with no clear D. The CDR3 is 13 amino acids. The ends were cut back, 5 bases at V and 1 base at J, with 9 bases in the middle. Germline loops: CDR1 MNHEY, CDR2 SMNVEV (reference sequence). The DNA for the CDR3 is TGTGCCAGCAGTCCCTTTCGTTCCTACGAGCAGTACTTC. Its translation is CASSPFRSYEQYF.

The chain carries TRBV18 and TRBJ2-1, with D perhaps matching TRBD1 (5 bases). This CDR3 has 13 residues. Germline CDR1 is KGHSH and CDR2 is LQKENI. The V and J ends lost 6 bases and 4 bases respectively, with 10 bases between them. CDR3 bases: TGTGCCAGCTCCAAGGGGCTATACAATGAGCAGTTCTTC. Translating it yields CASSKGLYNEQFF.

This clone was observed a single time. The chain couples TRBV6-5 to TRBJ1-2; D possibly corresponds to TRBD1 (5 bases). The CDR3 totals 11 residues. Trimming removed 7 bases at V and 7 bases at J, with 10 bases between. Germline lookup yields CDR1 MNHEY and CDR2 SVGAGI. CDR3 amino acids: CASKTGVGYTF. The CDR3 bases are TGTGCCAGCAAAACGGGGGTTGGCTACACCTTC.

This chain uses TRBV7-9 with TRBJ1-5, with 11 bases matching TRBD1. Germline loops: CDR1 SEHNR, CDR2 FQNEAQ (reference sequence). The CDR3 contains 18 residues. The junction had 8 bases not matched to a gene; V was cut back by 0 bases and J by 4 bases. This chain's CDR3 is CASSLAQDRGLKNQPQHF. Here the CDR3 DNA reads TGTGCCAGCAGCTTAGCTCAGGACAGGGGGCTTAAAAATCAGCCCCAGCATTTT.

This clone was observed once. The rearrangement uses TRBV28 and TRBJ1-6; a weak D match, TRBD1 (5 bases). The V end lost 3 bases, the J end lost 9 bases, and 12 bases lay between the germline ends. This CDR3 contains 14 residues. Germline assignment: CDR1 MDHEN and CDR2 SYDVKM. The CDR3 sequence is CASSLGGVSSPLHF. DNA of the CDR3: TGTGCCAGCAGTTTGGGGGGAGTGAGTTCACCCCTCCACTTT. The full variable domain, rest sourced from reference TRBV28 and TRBJ1-6, is DVKVTQSSRYLVKRTGEKVFLECVQDMDHENMFWYRQDPGLGLRLIYFSYDVKMKEKGDIPEGYSVSREKKERFSLILESASTNQTSMYLCASSLGGVSSPLHFGNGTRLTVT.

The V gene is TRBV11-1, the J gene TRBJ2-7, with 8 bases identical to TRBD1. The CDR3 loop spans 13 amino acids. Germline V gene data show CDR1 as SGHAT and CDR2 as FQDESV (reference sequence). Trimming removed 5 bases from V and 7 bases from J; junction bases left unmatched: 7. For the CDR3, the DNA is TGTGCCAGCAGCCCCGGGACAGGCAGAGAGCAGTACTTC. Protein product: CASSPGTGREQYF.

V usage is TRBV11-2 and J usage is TRBJ1-1, with D possibly TRBD1 on 6 matching bases. This CDR3 is 16 amino acids long. Germline CDR1 and CDR2: SGHAT and FQNNGV. V shed 3 bases and J shed 1 base, with 15 bases lying between them. The CDR3 here is CASSFAVIGGNTEAFF. DNA for the CDR3: TGTGCCAGCAGCTTCGCCGTGATAGGGGGGAACACTGAAGCTTTCTTT. Using reference TRBV11-2 and TRBJ1-1 for the parts outside the CDR3, the full variable domain is EAGVAQSPRYKIIEKRQSVAFWCNPISGHATLYWYQQILGQGPKLLIQFQNNGVVDDSQLPKDRFSAERLKGVDSTLKIQPAKLEDSAVYLCASSFAVIGGNTEAFFGQGTRLTVV.

V is TRBV7-3 and J is TRBJ2-6; D is perhaps TRBD2 (6 bases). Deletions cut 1 base from V and 0 bases from J, with 16 bases between. The CDR3 totals 19 residues. Germline V lookup: CDR1 SGHTA, CDR2 FQGTGA. The CDR3 loop is CASSLMGPGTDSGANVLTF. The DNA for the CDR3 is TGTGCCAGCAGCTTAATGGGTCCAGGGACTGACTCTGGGGCCAACGTCCTGACTTTC.

CDR3 amino acids: CASSQHSTYEQYF. The CDR3 nucleotides read TGTGCCAGCAGCCAGCACAGCACCTACGAGCAGTACTTC. The V gene is TRBV3-1 (or the pseudogene TRBV3-2), the J gene TRBJ2-7, with D unclear. CDR1 LGHDT and CDR2 YNNKEL come from the germline V gene (reference sequence). The CDR3 length is 13 residues. The V gene lost 3 bases and the J gene lost 2 bases, with 8 bases spanning the gap.

J is TRBJ1-5 and V is TRBV2, with D unclear. V shed 6 bases and J shed 4 bases, with 13 bases lying between them. The CDR3 has 14 residues. CDR1 SNHLY and CDR2 FYNNEI come from the germline V gene. CDR3 sequence (DNA): TGTGCCAGCAGCGCTGGCAGACTAAATCAGCCCCAGCATTTT. It encodes CASSAGRLNQPQHF.

This rearrangement joins TRBV6-5 to TRBJ1-2; tentatively, D is TRBD1 (5 bases). V was clipped by 4 bases and J by 5 bases, with 17 bases between them. The CDR3 spans 15 residues. CDR1 is MNHEY and CDR2 is SVGAGI in the germline V gene. DNA for the CDR3: TGTGCCAGCAGTTTAGGCCCGACTGGGACTTATGGCTACACCTTC. This encodes CASSLGPTGTYGYTF.

The chain joins TRBV9 to TRBJ1-2; maybe TRBD1 (6 bases). The V end lost 4 bases, the J end lost 8 bases, and 12 bases lay between the germline ends. The germline gives CDR1 SGDLS, CDR2 YYNGEE. This CDR3 has 12 residues. The CDR3 nucleotides are TGTGCCAGCAGCATACAGGGAAGAGGCTACACCTTC. It is translated as CASSIQGRGYTF.

The V and J genes are TRBV25-1 and TRBJ1-4; no clear D gene. Trimming shortened V by 2 bases and J by 7 bases, and 11 bases separated the two germline ends. CDR3 length: 14 amino acids. Germline assignment: CDR1 MGHDK and CDR2 SYGVNS. The CDR3 nucleotides are TGTGCCAGCAGTGAAGAGCCGGCGGGTGAAAAACTGTTTTTT. Encoded protein: CASSEEPAGEKLFF.